Presented here are 20 T cell receptor beta chains from one specimen sequenced in a study of graft-versus-host responses after intestinal transplantation (TCRdb year 2021). Library construction relied on the immunoSEQ multiplex PCR assay. The clones in this table, taken by TCRdb from immuneACCESS, are in-frame only. Not every clone is retained; where verified, under half of the shortfall comes from an unresolved V gene, and the cause of the rest is unknown. Recorded for this sample are 85,000 to 90,000 clones; around 83% of them occurred a single time. About a sixth of the sample comes from the top ten. Per the publication, the time point label means: cells obtained before transplantation from donor or recipient. These receptors lack a known antigen. The specimen comprised unstimulated CD8+ T cells sorted from spleen or lymph node cells, sampled before intestinal transplant. Receptor source: a human donor who received an intestinal transplant.

The V gene is TRBV13, the J gene TRBJ2-7; D is undetermined. Trimming left V 5 bases short and J 0 bases short, with 5 bases between. Looked up from germline, CDR1 is PRHDT and CDR2 is FYEKMQ (reference sequence). The CDR3 totals 12 residues. CDR3 nucleotide sequence: TGTGCCAGCAGCCACAGCTCCTACGAGCAGTACTTC. Its translation is CASSHSSYEQYF.

The gene calls are TRBV13 and TRBJ2-3; the match to TRBD2 covers 7 bases. This CDR3 comprises 16 residues. With 2 bases clipped from V and 0 bases from J, the junction kept 5 bases outside the gene matches. Germline lookup yields CDR1 PRHDT and CDR2 FYEKMQ (reference sequence). The CDR3 is CASSLLELASTDTQYF. In nucleotides, the CDR3 is TGTGCCAGCAGCTTATTGGAACTAGCGAGCACAGATACGCAGTATTTT.

This chain joins TRBV28 and TRBJ2-5; the D call may be TRBD1 or TRBD2 (7 bases each). CDR1 is MDHEN and CDR2 is SYDVKM in the germline V gene. Deletions cut 3 bases from V and 4 bases from J, with 12 bases between. The CDR3 runs 14 residues. CDR3 sequence reads: CASSFRGGGETQYF. The CDR3 region has the DNA TGTGCCAGCAGTTTCAGGGGGGGAGGAGAGACCCAGTACTTC.

Remarks on this clone: Other nucleotide sequences in the sample specify the same CDR3. The rearrangement links TRBV28 to TRBJ2-1, with D tentatively TRBD2 (6 bases). Trimming stripped 3 bases from V and 0 bases from J, with 6 bases between. The length of the CDR3 is 14 residues. Germline assignment: CDR1 MDHEN and CDR2 SYDVKM. The CDR3 nucleotides are TGTGCCAGCAGTTTGGGGGGCTCCTACAATGAGCAGTTCTTC. Translated: CASSLGGSYNEQFF.

CDR3 protein: CASISPPQGPTPTNEKLFF. The CDR3 nucleotides read TGTGCCAGCATCTCCCCCCCTCAGGGGCCTACACCAACTAATGAAAAACTGTTTTTT. The J gene is TRBJ1-4, the V gene TRBV6-4, with D tentatively TRBD1 (6 bases). V lost 7 bases and J 0 bases, leaving 24 bases between the germline ends. The germline gives CDR1 MRHNA, CDR2 SNTAGT. This CDR3 is 19 amino acids long.

The rearrangement uses TRBV4-1 and TRBJ2-7; no reliable D call. The germline V gene encodes CDR1 MGHRA and CDR2 YSYEKL. This CDR3 is 13 amino acids long. V was trimmed by 1 base and J by 3 bases, leaving 7 bases between them. The CDR3 bases are TGCGCCAGCAGCCAAGCCAGTAACTACGAGCAGTACTTC. Protein sequence: CASSQASNYEQYF.

The chain employs TRBV5-1 and TRBJ2-7; 9 bases fit TRBD1. Germline V gene sequence: CDR1 SGHRS, CDR2 YFSETQ. With V trimmed by 0 bases and J by 1 base, 5 bases remained unmatched. The CDR3 extends over 16 amino acids. The CDR3 reads CASSLEGQGVSYEQYF. Written as DNA, the CDR3 is TGCGCCAGCAGCTTGGAGGGACAGGGCGTTTCCTACGAGCAGTACTTC.

V gene TRBV9 combines with J gene TRBJ2-3; 13 nucleotides agree with TRBD2. The CDR3 extends over 16 amino acids. V was clipped by 0 bases and J by 4 bases; unmatched bases: 2. Germline V CDR1 and CDR2: SGDLS, YYNGEE. As DNA, the CDR3 is TGTGCCAGCAGCGTAGGGGGACTAGCGGGATCAGATACGCAGTATTTT. As protein: CASSVGGLAGSDTQYF.

This chain uses TRBV7-9 with TRBJ2-3; 7 nucleotides match TRBD1. This CDR3 is 16 amino acids long. V lost 5 bases and J lost 7; bases outside the gene matches: 15. CDR1 is SEHNR and CDR2 is FQNEAQ in the germline V gene (reference sequence). Here the CDR3 DNA reads TGTGCCAGCAGCCCATGGACAGGTCCGTTCGCTAATACGCAGTATTTT. It codes for CASSPWTGPFANTQYF.

CDR3 residues: CAISVGSGANQPQHF. In nucleotides, the CDR3 is TGTGCCATCAGTGTTGGCTCTGGGGCCAATCAGCCCCAGCATTTT. The chain has TRBV10-3 and TRBJ1-5; possible D gene TRBD1, 5 bases. The CDR3 totals 15 residues. CDR1 is ENHRY, CDR2 SYGVKD, per germline. V was shortened by 4 bases and J by 3 bases, with 13 bases between the two germline ends.

V and J are TRBV5-6 and TRBJ1-1, with 8 bases aligning to TRBD1. Germline V gene data show CDR1 as SGHDT and CDR2 as YYEEEE. The CDR3 is 16 amino acids. Trimming took 4 bases from V and 3 from J; bases not matched to a gene: 11. The CDR3 DNA reads TGTGCCAGCAGCGCACCTATCACACAGGGGGACACTGAAGCTTTCTTT. Translation: CASSAPITQGDTEAFF.

This sequence joins TRBV15 and TRBJ2-7, with D possibly called TRBD1 or TRBD2 (5 bases each). CDR3 length equals 14 residues. Germline assignment: CDR1 LNHNV and CDR2 YYDKDF (reference sequence). V dropped 0 bases and J dropped 4 bases, with 10 bases sitting between them. CDR3 region: CATSRDSGPYEQYF. In nucleotides, the CDR3 is TGTGCCACCAGCAGAGATTCGGGACCTTACGAGCAGTACTTC. The variable domain in full, with the rest retrieved from reference TRBV15 and TRBJ2-7, is DAMVIQNPRYQVTQFGKPVTLSCSQTLNHNVMYWYQQKSSQAPKLLFHYYDKDFNNEADTPDNFQSRRPNTSFCFLDIRSPGLGDTAMYLCATSRDSGPYEQYFGPGTRLTVT.

The chain couples TRBV19 to TRBJ2-1; 7 positions match TRBD1. The germline gives CDR1 LNHDA, CDR2 SQIVND (reference sequence). The V segment lost 6 bases and the J segment 7 bases; nucleotides outside the gene matches: 3. CDR3 size: 12 residues. As DNA, the CDR3 is TGTGCCAGTAGCCCAGGGGGAAATGAGCAGTTCTTC. Translated, it gives CASSPGGNEQFF.

CDR3 DNA sequence: TGTGCCAGCAGTGAAATTTCCTACGAGCAGTACTTC. This codes for CASSEISYEQYF. This chain links TRBV6-1 with TRBJ2-7; D gene uncertain. CDR3 size: 12 residues. The ends were cut back, 2 bases at V and 1 base at J, with 3 bases in the middle. The V gene's germline CDR1 is MNHNS and CDR2 SASEGT.

J is TRBJ2-7 and V is TRBV25-1; tentative D call: TRBD1 (5 bases). CDR1 MGHDK and CDR2 SYGVNS come from the germline V gene. This CDR3 comprises 15 residues. Between the trimmed V and J ends, which lost 2 bases and 3 bases, there was a span of 14 bases. CDR3 region: CASSEGQGTDYEQYF. As DNA, the CDR3 is TGTGCCAGCAGTGAAGGTCAGGGTACAGACTACGAGCAGTACTTC.

The chain employs TRBV4-2 and TRBJ2-1, with 9 bases identical to TRBD1. The junction had 6 bases not matched to a gene; V was cut back by 0 bases and J by 3 bases. CDR3 size: 17 residues. The V gene's germline CDR1 is LGHNA and CDR2 YNFKEQ. The CDR3 nucleotides are TGTGCCAGCAGCCAAGATCAAAAGACAGGGGGCTACAATGAGCAGTTCTTC. Translation gives CASSQDQKTGGYNEQFF.

The V and J genes are TRBV10-1 and TRBJ2-1, with D hard to call. The germline V gene has CDR1 WNHNN and CDR2 SYGVQD (reference sequence). This CDR3 spans 13 amino acids. Trimming left V 3 bases short and J 0 bases short, with 3 bases between. CDR3 region: CASSDSSYNEQFF. CDR3 nucleotides: TGCGCCAGCAGTGACAGCTCCTACAATGAGCAGTTCTTC.

This chain uses TRBV2 with TRBJ2-7; D is possibly TRBD2 (5 bases). Germline-derived CDR1 and CDR2 are SNHLY and FYNNEI. Between the trimmed V and J ends, which lost 2 bases and 0 bases, there was a span of 8 bases. This CDR3 region has 14 residues. CDR3 sequence reads: CASSELGSSYEQYF. The CDR3, as DNA: TGTGCCAGCAGTGAACTGGGGAGCTCCTACGAGCAGTACTTC.

V and J are TRBV5-5 and TRBJ2-5, with D perhaps matching TRBD2 (5 bases). The DNA end is more similar to TRBJ2-7, so the J call may be wrong. The germline V gene encodes CDR1 SGHKS and CDR2 YYEKEE (reference sequence). This CDR3 is built from 14 residues. CDR3 residues: CASTPVANAYEQYF. The DNA of the CDR3 is TGTGCCAGCACGCCTGTAGCGAATGCCTACGAGCAGTACTTC.

The chain has TRBV6-6 and TRBJ1-2, with D perhaps TRBD1 (5 bases). CDR3 size: 15 residues. The V end was cut by 0 bases, the J end by 4 bases, with 12 bases between. Germline V CDR1 and CDR2: MNHNY, SVGAGI (reference sequence). Here the CDR3 reads CASSYSRGAGYGYTF. As DNA, the CDR3 is TGTGCCAGCAGTTACTCGAGGGGCGCGGGCTATGGCTACACCTTC.